The 10 T cell receptor beta chains given below trace back to one sample, sequenced in a study of cytomegalovirus exposure and HLA in healthy donors. Sequencing used immunoSEQ multiplex PCR; TCRdb keeps in-frame clones, though not all of them. The sample includes under 140,000 clones, approximately 88% of them seen just once. The sequenced sample consisted of PBMCs. The receptors originated from a woman aged 25 to 39 in good health and CMV-seropositive.

The chain couples TRBV7-2 to TRBJ1-3; unclear D gene. Germline CDR1 and CDR2: SGHTA and FQGNSA. The CDR3 is 12 residues long. V shed 2 bases and J shed 4 bases, with 3 bases lying between them. The chain's CDR3 is CASSLSGNTIYF. The CDR3 region has the DNA TGTGCCAGCAGCTTAAGCGGAAACACCATATATTTT.

The chain is built from TRBV13 and TRBJ2-1; 7 nucleotides align to TRBD1. Per the germline V gene, CDR1 is PRHDT and CDR2 is FYEKMQ (reference sequence). V was pared by 4 bases and J by 8 bases, with 5 bases of the junction left unmatched. There are 13 residues in the CDR3. CDR3 nucleotides: TGTGCCAGCAGCTCCGGACAGGTATATGAGCAGTTCTTC. This gives the protein CASSSGQVYEQFF.

The chain employs TRBV29-1 and TRBJ1-1; D perhaps matches TRBD1 (5 bases). The V gene's germline CDR1 is SQVTM and CDR2 ANQGSEA. Trimming pared 8 bases from V and 5 bases from J, leaving 15 bases between. The length of the CDR3 is 12 residues. For the CDR3, the DNA is TGCAGCTTTAGACAGACCGGAACTGAAGCTTTCTTT. This sequence encodes CSFRQTGTEAFF.

The chain has TRBV6-1 and TRBJ2-7; TRBD2 might be the D (6 bases). This CDR3 contains 14 residues. Germline values: CDR1 MNHNS, CDR2 SASEGT. Trimming stripped 4 bases from V and 6 bases from J, with 16 bases between. The DNA for the CDR3 is TGTGCCAGCAGTGTAAGTAGGACTACTAGCGAGCAGTACTTC. It specifies CASSVSRTTSEQYF.

CDR3 protein: CASSSTGDSRTDTQYF. The CDR3 DNA sequence: TGTGCCAGCAGCTCCACTGGGGACAGTCGCACAGATACGCAGTATTTT. The chain joins TRBV7-9 to TRBJ2-3, with 7 bases aligning to TRBD1. The V and J ends lost 4 bases and 1 base, in that order; junction bases with no gene match: 8. Germline-derived CDR1 and CDR2 are SEHNR and FQNEAQ (reference sequence). This CDR3 comprises 16 residues.

Only a few counts were recorded for this clone. The rearrangement joins TRBV10-3 to TRBJ1-2, with TRBD1 matching 9 bases. CDR1 and CDR2 from the germline V gene are ENHRY and SYGVKD. With V trimmed by 8 bases and J by 8 bases, 9 bases remained unmatched. The CDR3 is made up of 13 amino acids. In nucleotides, the CDR3 is TGTGCCATCGGCCACAGGGACAGGGAAGGCTACACCTTC. Protein: CAIGHRDREGYTF.

The gene calls are TRBV9 and TRBJ2-7; perhaps TRBD2 as D (5 bases). The V and J ends lost 0 bases and 4 bases respectively, with 11 bases between them. Germline V lookup: CDR1 SGDLS, CDR2 YYNGEE. The CDR3 sequence is 14 residues long. In DNA, the CDR3 is TGTGCCAGCAGCGTAGGTGGAGGCGGGTACGAGCAGTACTTC. Translation gives CASSVGGGGYEQYF.

The genes are TRBV6-6 and TRBJ1-1, with D tentatively TRBD1 (5 bases). The CDR3 is made up of 13 amino acids. Trimming shortened V by 2 bases and J by 2 bases, and 6 bases separated the two germline ends. Germline V gene sequence: CDR1 MNHNY, CDR2 SVGAGI (reference sequence). CDR3 in amino acids: CASSYRGNTEAFF. As DNA, the CDR3 is TGTGCCAGCAGTTACAGGGGCAACACTGAAGCTTTCTTT.

The chain recombines TRBV6-5 with TRBJ2-7, with a tentative D call TRBD1 (6 bases). The V end was cut by 4 bases, the J end by 4 bases, with 11 bases between. CDR1 and CDR2 (germline): MNHEY, SVGAGI. The CDR3 covers 13 residues. The CDR3 here is CASSSLDSYEQYF. The CDR3 DNA is TGTGCCAGCAGTTCACTGGACAGTTACGAGCAGTACTTC.

The table lists this clone with a count of one. CDR3: CASSAGTSGELDTQYF. The CDR3 DNA follows: TGTGCCAGCAGCGCTGGGACTAGCGGGGAATTAGATACGCAGTATTTT. The V and J genes are TRBV21-1 and TRBJ2-3; no check of the table's D call, TRBD2, against the DNA was made. TRBV21-1 is an annotated pseudogene. The CDR3 extends over 16 amino acids.